This is a list of T cell receptor beta chains from one sample in a study of beta chain features in type 1 diabetes. Data came from immunoSEQ multiplex PCR; TCRdb stores just in-frame clones and leaves some out. The sample lists about 280,000 clones; approximately 16% were seen once. What was sequenced was naive CD4+ T cells from blood. The receptor set was obtained from a man between 18 and 29 years old with type 1 diabetes. Each CDR3 is given with its conserved first and last residue. Fields, in order: clone size, V gene, D gene, J gene, CDR3 DNA, CDR3 protein. A D gene is named only where the DNA matches it firmly. The size of a clone is reported for some rows only, either as once, few or many, or as a class for expanded clones.

.,TRBV18,TRBD2,TRBJ2-1,TGTGCCAGCTCACCTCCGGGACAGGGGACTAGCGGGAGCAGGTGGCAGTTCTTC,CASSPPGQGTSGSRWQFF
.,TRBV29-1,TRBD2,TRBJ2-1,TGCAGCGTCGCTTACCCAGCGGGGTCGGCCGCTTACAATGAGCAGTTCTTC,CSVAYPAGSAAYNEQFF
.,TRBV7-8,TRBD1,TRBJ1-5,TGTGCCAGCAGCCTTTCCGGGACAGTGATAGGCCAGCCCCAGCATTTT,CASSLSGTVIGQPQHF
.,TRBV6-6,TRBD1,TRBJ2-7,TGTGCCAGCAGAGTCGGGACAGGTGCCTACGAGCAGTACTTC,CASRVGTGAYEQYF
few,TRBV2,.,TRBJ2-3,TGTGCCAGCAGTCAACAGGGGAGCGGGAGCACAGATACGCAGTATTTT,CASSQQGSGSTDTQYF
.,TRBV11-1,TRBD2,TRBJ2-1,TGTGCCAGCAGCACCTCCACACTAGCGAGAAATGAGCAGTTCTTC,CASSTSTLARNEQFF
few,TRBV2,.,TRBJ2-1,TGTGCCAGCAGCCGCGGAGCTGAGCAGTTCTTC,CASSRGAEQFF
.,TRBV5-6,.,TRBJ1-1,TGTGCCAGCAGCTTGGAACAGTACACTGAAGCTTTCTTT,CASSLEQYTEAFF
.,TRBV27,.,TRBJ1-5,TGTGCCAGCAGTTTTCCGGGACAGCCCCAGCATTTT,CASSFPGQPQHF
.,TRBV29-1,.,TRBJ2-1,TGCAGCGTTGGTAAGGGGCGCAATGAGCAGTTCTTC,CSVGKGRNEQFF
.,TRBV11-2,.,TRBJ2-3,TGTGCCAGCAGCGAACGGAGGGCGACAGATACGCAGTATTTT,CASSERRATDTQYF
few,TRBV7-2,.,TRBJ2-5,TGTGCCAGCAGCTTTCTGAGAGAGACCCAGTACTTC,CASSFLRETQYF
few,TRBV6-6,.,TRBJ1-2,TGTGCCAGCAGCCAACAGGTATATGGCTACACCTTC,CASSQQVYGYTF
.,TRBV6-6,.,TRBJ1-4,TGTGCCAGCAGTTACGGGGGGTTTAATGAAAAACTGTTTTTT,CASSYGGFNEKLFF
few,TRBV6-5,.,TRBJ2-6,TGTGCCAGCAGTTACGCGTTAACCGGGGCCAACGTCCTGACTTTC,CASSYALTGANVLTF
.,TRBV19,TRBD2,TRBJ2-2,TGTGCCAGTAGCGCCCTTCGCGGGAGCGGCACCGGGGAGCTGTTTTTT,CASSALRGSGTGELFF
few,TRBV9,TRBD1,TRBJ2-3,TGTGCCAGCAGCGCGCCACCGGGACAGGGATACGATACGCAGTATTTT,CASSAPPGQGYDTQYF
few,TRBV14,.,TRBJ2-2,TGTGCCAGCAGCCTCAGGGTTACCGGGGAGCTGTTTTTT,CASSLRVTGELFF
few,TRBV7-9,.,TRBJ1-1,TGTGCCAGCAGCCTAACAAGGCGAGGGCGGGAAACTTTCTTT,CASSLTRRGRETFF
few,TRBV7-9,TRBD1,TRBJ2-7,TGTGCCAGCAGCCAGGGACAGTTCGGTCTCTACGAGCAGTACTTC,CASSQGQFGLYEQYF
few,TRBV2,TRBD2,TRBJ2-2,TGTGCCAGCCGGACTAGCGGGAGTCCCACCGGGGAGCTGTTTTTT,CASRTSGSPTGELFF
few,TRBV10-3,.,TRBJ2-1,TGTGCCATCAGCCCCCTAGGAGGGCCCTACAATGAGCAGTTCTTC,CAISPLGGPYNEQFF
.,TRBV27,.,TRBJ2-3,TGTGCCAGCAGTTTGAGGGCTAGCACAGATACGCAGTATTTT,CASSLRASTDTQYF
.,TRBV6-5,.,TRBJ1-1,TGTGCCAGCAGTAAAGTCAGGAACACTGAAGCTTTCTTT,CASSKVRNTEAFF
.,TRBV2,TRBD1,TRBJ1-5,TGTGCCAGCAGTGAGAACAGGGGCTGGCATCAGCCCCAGCATTTT,CASSENRGWHQPQHF
.,TRBV18,.,TRBJ2-1,TGTGCCAGCTCACCGTCCCGGGACAATGAGCAGTTCTTC,CASSPSRDNEQFF
.,TRBV7-2,.,TRBJ1-2,TGTGCCAGCAGCTTACCTCGGAAGGGGTATGGCTACACCTTC,CASSLPRKGYGYTF
few,TRBV28,.,TRBJ2-1,TGTGCCAGCAGTTACTTGGACAGAAGCAATGAGCAGTTCTTC,CASSYLDRSNEQFF
few,TRBV6-5,TRBD1,TRBJ2-2,TGTGCCAGCAGTTACTCCGGGACAGTCCCCGGGGAGCTGTTTTTT,CASSYSGTVPGELFF
.,TRBV30,.,TRBJ2-5,TGTGCCTGGACCATGGTCGGGGAAGAGACCCAGTACTTC,CAWTMVGEETQYF
few,TRBV19,.,TRBJ2-1,TGTGCCAGTGGCCGCGGATTCGACTCCGAGCAGTTCTTC,CASGRGFDSEQFF
.,TRBV5-1,TRBD2,TRBJ2-7,TGCGCCAGCAGCTTGATTGGTCCGGCTAGCGGCGGAAGCTCCTACGAGCAGTACTTC,CASSLIGPASGGSSYEQYF
.,TRBV30,.,TRBJ2-7,TGTGCCTGGAGCCTTCAGGACTCCTACGAGCAGTACTTC,CAWSLQDSYEQYF
.,TRBV7-2,TRBD1,TRBJ2-2,TGTGCCAGCAGCCGGGACAGCCCGGTCGGGGAGCTGTTTTTT,CASSRDSPVGELFF
few,TRBV6-4,.,TRBJ2-3,TGTGCCAGCAGTGAACAGGGCACGTCCACAGATACGCAGTATTTT,CASSEQGTSTDTQYF
few,TRBV18,.,TRBJ2-5,TGTGCCAGCTCACCAAGTCAGTGGGAGACCCAGTACTTC,CASSPSQWETQYF
few,TRBV19,TRBD2,TRBJ2-7,TGTGCCAGTAGTCCGGGACTAGCGAAGAAGTCCGCCTACGAGCAGTACTTC,CASSPGLAKKSAYEQYF
few,TRBV11-2,TRBD2,TRBJ2-5,TGTGCCAGCAGCTTAGAGGTAGCGGGACATCAGACCCAGTACTTC,CASSLEVAGHQTQYF
few,TRBV28,.,TRBJ1-2,TGTGCCAGCAGTCAGGGACTCCTCTATGGCTACACCTTC,CASSQGLLYGYTF
.,TRBV7-2,TRBD1,TRBJ2-5,TGTGCCAGCAGCTTCGAGACAGGGGGCTTGAAGACCCAGTACTTC,CASSFETGGLKTQYF
few,TRBV7-9,TRBD1,TRBJ1-1,TGTGCCAGCAGCACTGGACAGGGGCCCACTGAAGCTTTCTTT,CASSTGQGPTEAFF